This T cell receptor (beta chain) was sequenced during a study of T cell responses to AZD1222 COVID-19 vaccine. The method was immunoSEQ multiplex PCR; TCRdb's version includes in-frame clones alone and lacks a portion of them. The sample comprises roughly 120,000 clones, roughly nine tenths of which are singletons, and 6.5% to 8.5% rests with the top ten. Sequences were derived from peripheral blood, sampled on day 0 of AZD1222 vaccination. This clonotype was sampled from an adult in good health.

CDR3 DNA: TGTGCCAGCAGCCACCGAAAATGGGGGGGGGCCTCGGATGAGCAGTTCTTC. Translation: CASSHRKWGGASDEQFF. The chain has TRBV3-1 (or the pseudogene TRBV3-2) and TRBJ2-1; D perhaps matches TRBD2 (7 bases). The CDR3 consists of 17 residues. V was pared by 3 bases and J by 8 bases, with 23 bases between. The germline V gene has CDR1 LGHDT and CDR2 YNNKEL (reference sequence).